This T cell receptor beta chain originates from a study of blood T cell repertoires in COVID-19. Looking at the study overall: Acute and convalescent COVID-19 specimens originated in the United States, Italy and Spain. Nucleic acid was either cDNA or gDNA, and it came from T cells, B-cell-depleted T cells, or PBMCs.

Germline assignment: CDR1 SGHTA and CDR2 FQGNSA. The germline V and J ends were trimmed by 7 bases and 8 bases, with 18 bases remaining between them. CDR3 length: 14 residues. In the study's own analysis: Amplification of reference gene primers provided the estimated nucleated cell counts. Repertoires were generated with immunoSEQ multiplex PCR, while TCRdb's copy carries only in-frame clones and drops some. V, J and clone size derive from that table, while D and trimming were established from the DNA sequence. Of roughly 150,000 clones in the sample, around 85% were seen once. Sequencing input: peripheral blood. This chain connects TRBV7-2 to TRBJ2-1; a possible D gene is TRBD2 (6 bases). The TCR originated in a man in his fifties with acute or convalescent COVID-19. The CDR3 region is CASTLTGSQDEQFF. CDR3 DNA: TGTGCCAGCACCCTCACCGGGAGCCAGGATGAGCAGTTCTTC.